This passage covers 27 T cell receptor beta chains from one sample sequenced in a study of molecular identifiers for immune sequencing clone quantification listed by TCRdb under 2018. Receptor amplification or capture employed PCR. Sequenced using an Illumina HiSeq 4000. TCRdb reran the public reads through fastp at Q25 and MiXCR, keeping productive beta chains. CDR3 protein sequences are deduplicated, and each keeps its most common genes and DNA. This sample has hundreds of thousands of distinct CDR3 sequences in its table, and around 21% of those were observed once. In total, the top ten clones hold under 0.95% of the sample. Sequenced: naive CD8+ T cells from blood, with Jurkat cell RNA spiked in. In light of the paper, this sample's cell subset or site label describes: FACS-sorted CD8+CD4-CCR7+CD45RA+ naive T cells. Source of these receptors: a human donor in good health. Some libraries in this study had Jurkat cell RNA spiked in.

This CDR3 is CASSYSWGGQFF. Here the CDR3 DNA reads TGTGCCAGCAGTTACTCTTGGGGTGGGCAGTTCTTC. The rearrangement joins TRBV6-2 or TRBV6-3 to TRBJ2-1; D uncertain. The CDR3 covers 12 residues. Germline V gene sequence: CDR1 MNHEY, CDR2 SVGEGT. The V gene lost 0 bases and the J gene lost 12 bases, with 9 bases spanning the gap.

This clonotype showed up many times. The chain combines TRBV4-3 with TRBJ2-1, with D tentatively TRBD2 (5 bases). Germline-derived CDR1 and CDR2 are LGHNA and YSLEER. CDR3 length: 15 amino acids. V was shortened by 1 base and J by 10 bases, with 17 bases between the two germline ends. CDR3 sequence: CASSQGTHAVAEQFF. CDR3 sequence (DNA): TGCGCCAGCAGCCAAGGGACTCACGCCGTGGCCGAGCAGTTCTTC.

There are many counts of this clonotype. The V gene is TRBV9, the J gene TRBJ2-2, with TRBD2 as a possible D gene (5 bases). With 4 bases removed from V and 1 base from J, the gap between germline ends came to 11 bases. Germline V lookup: CDR1 SGDLS, CDR2 YYNGEE. This CDR3 spans 15 amino acids. The CDR3 DNA reads as TGTGCCAGCAGCCGGAGGACCGGGAACACCGGGGAGCTGTTTTTT. Protein product: CASSRRTGNTGELFF.

This clonotype has at least ten counts. The chain combines TRBV4-1 with TRBJ2-4; a weak D match, TRBD2 (5 bases). The germline gives CDR1 MGHRA, CDR2 YSYEKL. CDR3 length: 16 residues. Trimming took 0 bases from V and 7 from J, leaving 16 bases between them. The CDR3: CASSQESGTEGNIQYF. CDR3 DNA sequence: TGCGCCAGCAGCCAAGAAAGTGGTACAGAGGGTAACATTCAGTACTTC.

The chain combines TRBV4-1 with TRBJ1-1; 8 bases are a match to TRBD1. V lost 6 bases, J lost 5 bases, and 11 bases stayed unmatched. Germline V gives CDR1 MGHRA, CDR2 YSYEKL. CDR3 size: 15 residues. The DNA of the CDR3 is TGCGCCAGCAGGCCCAAGGACAGGGCGGTTACTGAAGCTTTCTTT. It specifies CASRPKDRAVTEAFF.

This clonotype appeared a few times. V and J are TRBV4-3 and TRBJ2-2, with 7 nucleotides matching TRBD2. The junction had 10 bases not matched to a gene; V was cut back by 0 bases and J by 0 bases. The CDR3 spans 19 residues. CDR1 LGHNA and CDR2 YSLEER come from the germline V gene. CDR3 sequence reads: CASSQDAFQLATNTGELFF. The CDR3 DNA is TGCGCCAGCAGCCAAGACGCTTTCCAACTAGCGACGAACACCGGGGAGCTGTTTTTT.

This clonotype showed up many times. V gene TRBV7-9 combines with J gene TRBJ2-3; D unresolved. Trimming pared 6 bases from V and 2 bases from J, leaving 9 bases between. Germline CDR1 SEHNR, CDR2 FQNEAQ (reference sequence). The CDR3 has 13 residues. In nucleotides, the CDR3 is TGTGCCAGCAGGCTCGGCTTCACAGATACGCAGTATTTT. This sequence encodes CASRLGFTDTQYF.

About this clonotype: A much larger clonotype is one base distant, so this may be a read error. The gene calls are TRBV28 and TRBJ2-7, with 10 bases identical to TRBD2. This CDR3 contains 17 residues. Losses at the gene ends were 2 bases for V and 3 bases for J; bases not matched to a gene: 10. In germline, CDR1 is MDHEN, CDR2 SYDVKM. The CDR3 nucleotides are TGTGCCAGCAGTTTAAGACTAGCGGGTCCCGGTGTCTACGAGCAGTACTTC. This sequence encodes CASSLRLAGPGVYEQYF. Supplemented by reference TRBV28 and TRBJ2-7, the full variable domain reads DVKVTQSSRYLVKRTGEKVFLECVQDMDHENMFWYRQDPGLGLRLIYFSYDVKMKEKGDIPEGYSVSREKKERFSLILESASTNQTSMYLCASSLRLAGPGVYEQYFGPGTRLTVT.

Notes on this clonotype: Since a much larger clone is just one base distant, this may be a read error. V gene TRBV5-1 combines with J gene TRBJ1-1, with D possibly matching TRBD1 (5 bases). The CDR3 has 13 amino acids. Germline assignment: CDR1 SGHRS and CDR2 YFSETQ. DNA of the CDR3: TGCGACAGCACAAGGATGGGGGGCACTGAAGCTTTCTTT. Translating gives CDSTRMGGTEAFF.

This clonotype was seen a handful of times. One end of the junction does not line up with germline, which may come from a read error. CDR3 bases: TGTGCCGGCAGTACCCCCCCGGGGGGGGGGTTCACAGATACGCAGTATTTT. The encoded protein is CAGSTPPGGGFTDTQYF. V gene TRBV12-3 or TRBV12-4 combines with J gene TRBJ2-3; 8 positions match TRBD2. The CDR3 covers 17 residues.

Concerning this clonotype: This may stem from a read error, because a much larger clone lies one nucleotide away. J is TRBJ2-5 and V is TRBV14; no definite D call. This CDR3 comprises 15 residues. With 8 bases removed from V and 4 bases from J, the gap between germline ends came to 20 bases. Per the germline V gene, CDR1 is SGHDN and CDR2 is FVKESK. The CDR3 sequence: CASGEDALGPETQYF. The CDR3 coding sequence is TGTGCCAGCGGCGAAGATGCCCTGGGCCCAGAGACCCAGTACTTC.

As regards this clonotype: Since a much larger clone is just one base distant, this may be a read error. This chain connects TRBV12-3 or TRBV12-4 to TRBJ2-7; a possible D gene is TRBD2 (6 bases). This CDR3 has 13 amino acids. DNA for the CDR3: TGTGCCAGCAGTCCAGGACTAAAATACGAGCGGTACTTC. This gives the protein CASSPGLKYERYF.

This clonotype was counted once. The genes are TRBV4-2 and TRBJ2-5; D possibly corresponds to TRBD2 (6 bases). Trimming removed 0 bases at V and 1 base at J, with 18 bases between. There are 18 residues in the CDR3. The germline V gene encodes CDR1 LGHNA and CDR2 YNFKEQ. DNA for the CDR3: TGTGCCAGCAGCCAAGAATGGGTGCCGGGAGACCTCCAAGAGACCCAGTACTTC. This encodes CASSQEWVPGDLQETQYF.

The sample holds many counts of this clonotype. This chain connects TRBV29-1 to TRBJ2-7; no reliable D call. V was trimmed by 3 bases and J by 7 bases, leaving 13 bases between them. Germline CDR1 and CDR2: SQVTM and ANQGSEA. CDR3 length equals 12 residues. The CDR3 loop reads CSVDFGLGEQYF. In DNA form, the CDR3 reads TGCAGCGTTGATTTCGGCTTAGGGGAGCAGTACTTC.

This clonotype has a count of ten or more. The chain uses TRBV7-9 and TRBJ2-7, with TRBD1 matching 8 bases. CDR1 is SEHNR, CDR2 FQNEAQ, per germline (reference sequence). The CDR3 contains 16 residues. The V segment lost 1 base and the J segment 7 bases; nucleotides outside the gene matches: 12. The CDR3 DNA reads as TGTGCCAGCAGCTTAGTCGTCCAGGGGGCGCCGGGAGAGCAGTACTTC. It encodes CASSLVVQGAPGEQYF.

The V and J genes are TRBV2 and TRBJ1-4; D gene unclear. V lost 5 bases and J 0 bases, leaving 10 bases between the germline ends. Germline CDR1 is SNHLY and CDR2 is FYNNEI. This CDR3 is built from 15 residues. CDR3 sequence (DNA): TGTGCCAGCAGTTGGCAGACCGCAACTAATGAAAAACTGTTTTTT. Its protein product is CASSWQTATNEKLFF.

This clonotype was seen only a few times. The J gene is TRBJ2-5, the V gene TRBV9; the D gene is possibly TRBD1 (6 bases). Germline V gives CDR1 SGDLS, CDR2 YYNGEE. The CDR3 consists of 13 residues. Trimming took off 3 bases at V and 2 bases at J, with 8 bases between the two ends. This chain's CDR3 is CASSAGQQETQYF. In DNA, the CDR3 is TGTGCCAGCAGCGCGGGACAACAAGAGACCCAGTACTTC.

Regarding this clonotype: A read error may be the cause here, since a much bigger clone is one base away. The chain is built from TRBV5-6 and TRBJ1-1; the D is unclear. This CDR3 region has 16 residues. The germline gives CDR1 SGHDT, CDR2 YYEEEE. V was shortened by 4 bases and J by 1 base, with 17 bases between the two germline ends. CDR3: CASSRPSSTANTEAFF. The CDR3 region has the DNA TGTGCCAGCAGCCGCCCCTCTTCCACAGCGAACACTGAAGCTTTCTTT. The variable domain in full, with the rest retrieved from reference TRBV5-6 and TRBJ1-1, is DAGVTQSPTHLIKTRGQQVTLRCSPKSGHDTVSWYQQALGQGPQFIFQYYEEEERQRGNFPDRFSGHQFPNYSSELNVNALLLGDSALYLCASSRPSSTANTEAFFGQGTRLTVV.

The sample holds one count of this clonotype. A much bigger clone sits one base away, suggesting this may be a read error. V and J are TRBV27 and TRBJ2-2; TRBD1 matches 9 bases. The V gene's germline CDR1 is MNHEY and CDR2 SMNVEV (reference sequence). V shed 5 bases, J shed 4 bases, and the junction held 14 bases outside the gene matches. CDR3 length: 18 amino acids. The CDR3 sequence: CASSVAPYRGPPTGELFF. The CDR3 DNA reads as TGTGCCAGCAGTGTCGCTCCTTACAGGGGGCCTCCCACCGGGGAGCTGTTTTTT.

In this sample, this clonotype turned up many times. The CDR3 spells CASSLGAVTQETQYF. Written as DNA, the CDR3 is TGTGCCAGCAGCTTAGGAGCGGTGACCCAAGAGACCCAGTACTTC. This chain uses TRBV7-9 with TRBJ2-5; D perhaps matches TRBD2 (5 bases). CDR1 and CDR2 from the germline V gene are SEHNR and FQNEAQ (reference sequence). V lost 1 base and J lost 1, with 10 bases in between. This CDR3 has 15 amino acids.

This clonotype was seen a handful of times. This chain uses TRBV4-3 with TRBJ2-3; tentative D call: TRBD1 (5 bases). The CDR3 is 20 residues long. V lost 0 bases and J lost 2, with 24 bases in between. Germline-derived CDR1 and CDR2 are LGHNA and YSLEER. CDR3 sequence: CASSQDGAPYQGLNTDTQYF. The CDR3 region has the DNA TGCGCCAGCAGCCAAGATGGGGCCCCGTATCAGGGCCTGAACACAGATACGCAGTATTTT.

This clonotype has only one observation. A much larger clone is a single base away; this may be a read error. V and J are TRBV6-1 and TRBJ2-3; 7 positions match TRBD1. CDR3 length: 15 amino acids. CDR1 and CDR2 from the germline V gene are MNHNS and SASEGT. The CDR3 bases are TGTGCCAGCAGGCGAAGGACAGGAACCACAGATACGCAGTGTTTT. Protein: CASRRRTGTTDTQCF.

In this sample, this clonotype turned up many times. The chain joins TRBV12-3 or TRBV12-4 to TRBJ2-7; 9 bases map to TRBD1. The CDR3 sequence is 16 residues long. The V and J ends lost 6 bases and 1 base, in that order; junction bases with no gene match: 10. This chain's CDR3 is CASSPISGQGSYEQYF. The CDR3, as DNA: TGTGCCAGCAGCCCCATCTCGGGACAGGGTTCCTACGAGCAGTACTTC.

This clonotype turned up a few times. The rearrangement joins TRBV7-9 to TRBJ2-1; the D gene could be TRBD1 or TRBD2 (5 bases each). Deletions cut 1 base from V and 6 bases from J, with 7 bases between. This CDR3 region has 13 residues. The germline gives CDR1 SEHNR, CDR2 FQNEAQ (reference sequence). In DNA form, the CDR3 reads TGTGCCAGCAGCTTAGGGGACCCCAATGAGCAGTTCTTC. Encoded protein: CASSLGDPNEQFF.

This clonotype appeared once. V gene TRBV11-2 combines with J gene TRBJ2-2, with D possibly matching TRBD1 (6 bases). V was pared by 0 bases and J by 4 bases, with 15 bases between. CDR3 length: 17 residues. In germline, CDR1 is SGHAT, CDR2 FQNNGV. The CDR3 DNA reads TGTGCCAGCAGCTTAGATCACAGGGAGTTTGGCACCGGGGAGCTGTTTTTT. Protein: CASSLDHREFGTGELFF.

Comment on this clonotype: This sequence may be a read error, since a much larger clone differs from it by one base. This chain's CDR3 is CAGSREIYPTQVAEQFF. In DNA, the CDR3 is TGTGCCGGCAGTCGAGAAATTTACCCAACTCAGGTAGCTGAGCAGTTCTTC. This chain connects TRBV6-5 to TRBJ2-1, with D unresolved. The CDR3 length is 17 residues. Per germline, CDR1 MNHEY and CDR2 SVGAGI.

This clonotype was recorded at least ten times. The gene calls are TRBV7-6 and TRBJ2-3, with 12 bases fitting TRBD2. In germline, CDR1 is SGHVS, CDR2 FNYEAQ. The CDR3 loop spans 16 amino acids. V shed 5 bases and J 2 bases; nucleotides not matched to a gene: 5. CDR3 sequence (DNA): TGTGCCAGCAGCCGGACTAGCGGGGCGTCCACAGATACGCAGTATTTT. Translated, it gives CASSRTSGASTDTQYF.